The present entry profiles one TCR beta chain with its context. These data belong to a study of blood T cell repertoires in COVID-19. Study-level information: Sites in the United States, Italy and Spain provided acute and convalescent COVID-19 samples. The cDNA or gDNA used as material had been derived from T cells, B-cell-depleted T cells, or PBMCs.

Germline V gives CDR1 LGHDT, CDR2 YNNKEL (reference sequence). The V gene lost 4 bases and the J gene lost 0 bases, with 13 bases spanning the gap. This CDR3 spans 16 amino acids. Under the authors' procedure: The authors estimated nucleated cell counts from reference gene primer amplification. Sequencing used immunoSEQ multiplex PCR; TCRdb keeps in-frame clones, though not all of them. V and J calls and clone size come straight from that table; D and trimming were deduced from the DNA. The sample consists of approximately 140,000 clones, approximately 88% of them appearing once. The sequenced material came from peripheral blood. This clonotype was sampled from a man between 60 and 70 years old with active or convalescent COVID-19. V usage is TRBV3-1 (or the pseudogene TRBV3-2) and J usage is TRBJ2-1, with D possibly TRBD2 on 6 matching bases. This CDR3 reads CASSLLATNSYNEQFF. The CDR3 DNA reads TGTGCCAGCAGCCTCCTAGCGACCAACTCCTACAATGAGCAGTTCTTC.